Listed here is a single T cell receptor (beta chain). Its antigen remains unidentified. One base away there is no much larger clone; base qualities are not given. This sample is part of a study of cytomegalovirus exposure and HLA in healthy donors (dated by TCRdb to about 2017). General notes on the study: In an earlier analysis of fewer than 750 of the donors, approximately 260 Gb of sequence data and 117 million unique TCR beta sequences from about 190 million T cells were reported. HLA typing covered class I and class II loci at four-digit resolution. All discovery cohort repertoires had been generated on a single sequencing platform. Because of strong linkage in the cohort, a few DR-DQ haplotypes were treated as single units for association and clustering. In the later analysis, no new phenotypic data were used to find candidate immune exposures; instead, reliance was placed on TCR beta sequences and their occurrence across donors. In a later analysis, previously published TCR beta repertoires from 666 donors were re-analyzed and high-resolution HLA genotyping was added so that TCR occurrence patterns could be studied. The study profiled the T cell repertoires of 500 to 800 subjects by immunosequencing and related them to cytomegalovirus serostatus. Of the roughly 390 genotyped donors, 65% to 90% were placed in the genetic ancestry cluster associated with self-reported Caucasian donors. Across some 400 genotyped donors of the cohort, an average of about 200,000 unique TCR beta nucleotide sequences per donor were sequenced, and roughly a sixth of those sequences were non-productive. Donor age, sex, ethnicity and CMV serostatus were compiled alongside the repertoire data. The number of typed donors differed by locus: about 620-640 for A, B, C, DRB1 and DQB1; approximately 530 for DQA1; some 610 for DPA1; and approximately 450 for DPB1. An early release covering roughly 640 HLA-typed donors comprised about 300 gigabases of sequencing data and roughly 86 million unique TCR sequences. To predict cytomegalovirus infection status, the study brought together high-throughput TCR immunosequencing, statistical association of individual TCRs with disease status, and machine learning. A later genetic analysis used genome-wide SNP genotypes for about 60% of the 666 donors, treating that subset as a discovery cohort. The study aimed to test whether signatures of past pathogen exposure could be identified by cataloging public T cell receptors. Besides the first cohort of under 700 subjects, a separate validation cohort made up of over 95 different subjects was used. An earlier analysis of 587 of the donors used high-throughput TCR beta sequencing to judge whether each TCR beta V gene segment behaved as functional or pseudogenic.

The cohort consisted of 600 to 750 healthy bone marrow donors. Cohort members were all nominally healthy when sampled, although unrecorded immune exposures were likely present. The donor tested CMV seropositive and was one of the 289 seropositive cohort members. A peripheral blood sample was collected from each donor, and TCR beta sequencing was performed on peripheral blood mononuclear cells. Genomic DNA extraction from the blood cell samples was performed with the Qiagen DNeasy Blood Extraction Kit. Sequences SGHTA (CDR1) and FQGNSA (CDR2) are obtained from the germline V gene. Its CDR3 holds 13 amino acids, cysteine through phenylalanine. The kept DNA is CDR3 alone, 39 bases in frame from the first base. V is pruned by 6 bases and J by 0 bases, leaving 1 base of the junction without a gene match. What the work shows at the level of the full study, not this receptor alone: Sequencing depth was assumed to be roughly uniform across donors in the presence/absence analyses, though that assumption may not hold. Linkage disequilibrium might explain the correlated functional status among segregating V segments, but an unknown experimental factor could not be excluded. Some IMGT-functional V segments, including TRBV6-2 and TRBV6-3, could not be told apart with the 87-base-pair reads, so those segments were excluded. A later analysis found that TCR association rates varied across HLA loci, with DRB1 alleles showing the most associated TCRs and HLA-C alleles the fewest. This cohort had only TCR beta chains sequenced, and the lack of alpha or paired-chain data limited which features could be detected. In a later genetic analysis, a missense DCLRE1C variant was associated with V-gene and J-gene trimming of TCR beta chains, and the association was replicated in an independent cohort. CMV serostatus was the only immune exposure information available for the cohort. The sequencing pipeline was judged likely to have produced a cluster of highly shared sequence variants as a technical artifact. Compared with equally common non-associated chains, HLA-associated TCR beta chains in a later analysis were more clonally expanded and had lower generation probabilities. At a false discovery rate of 0.05, a later analysis linked 16,000 or so TCR beta sequences to specific HLA alleles. In vitro tests confirmed that three of the cytomegalovirus-associated TCR beta chains recognize cytomegalovirus antigens. Across donors, most TCR sequences were observed very rarely, whereas some public TCRs were present in many individuals. According to a later genetic analysis, donors in an Asian-associated ancestry cluster had fewer N-insertions in productive TCRs than the approximately 630-donor mean. In a later analysis, several top co-occurrence clusters were reported to appear linked to parvovirus B19, influenza, CMV and Epstein-Barr virus. It was suggested by the authors that the approach could potentially be generalized to other disease states and immunological phenotypes. In the study, about 150 TCR beta chains were listed as associated with cytomegalovirus. Assigning TCR associations to individual alleles was difficult when HLA alleles, especially DR and DQ, strongly co-occurred. The classifier was reported to diagnose cytomegalovirus status with high specificity and sensitivity in both the original and validation cohorts. In an earlier analysis of under 600 of the donors, most TCR beta V segments were observed in productive rearrangements about 87% or about 30% of the time, broadly matching IMGT annotations. Because some donors lacked HLA typing at each locus, the association tests relied only on the typed subset. About 15 rarely observed V segments, including chromosome 9 orphons, were excluded from the earlier analysis of 550 to 700 of the donors because counts were too low. In a later analysis, most CMV-associated TCR beta chains were found to appear HLA-restricted, with HLA associations seemingly driven largely by CMV exposure. A further reported finding was that TCR beta sequences accurately predicted the HLA-A and HLA-B alleles for most subjects in the first cohort.

The method was the immunoSEQ multiplex PCR assay. For the multiplex PCR, a mixture combining 60 forward primers for TCR Vbeta segments and 13 reverse primers for TCR Jbeta segments was used. A multiplex PCR assay on genomic DNA amplified the CDR3 region of rearranged TCR beta genes. On the Illumina HiSeq System, the amplified TCR beta libraries were sequenced as 87-base-pair reads. The authors processed their data as follows. Across the 670 or so repertoires, a later analysis counted some 80 million unique TCR beta chains, roughly 11 million of which were shared by at least two donors. Raw reads were error-corrected and collapsed into unique sequences with a nearest-neighbor algorithm that merged closely related sequences to remove PCR and sequencing errors. To assign V, D and J gene segments, CDR3 sequences were aligned to IMGT reference sequences. For a sequence to be retained, a match of at least six nucleotides to both a V gene segment and a J gene segment was required. Rearrangements were classified as productive when the CDR3 lacked stop codons and remained in frame with V and J, and all other rearrangements were classified as non-productive. CDR3 was defined according to IMGT convention as the region running from the second conserved V-encoded cysteine to the conserved J-encoded phenylalanine. Sequences without an unambiguous match to a single V gene segment were excluded from the earlier analysis of several hundred of the donors. An earlier analysis of a few hundred of the donors called V segments functional above 56.7% productive rearrangements and segregating when the between-donor standard deviation exceeded 5%. To diagnose cytomegalovirus status from the catalog of TCR beta chain sequences, a statistical classification framework was built. V and J gene assignment, in a later analysis, came from comparing TCR nucleotide sequences with IMGT/GENE-DB human TR gene sequences. In a later analysis, CDR3 sequences and most-parsimonious VDJ recombination scenarios were assigned using the TCRdist pipeline. A later analysis defined each TCR beta chain by its CDR3 amino acid sequence plus V-gene family, and excluded reads lacking a unique V-gene family. A later analysis removed over 500 highly shared, low-generation-probability nucleotide sequences to deal with suspected cross-contamination and a sequencing artifact. In a later analysis, a clonal expansion index was calculated for each public chain from normalized within-repertoire ranks of inferred template counts. In a later analysis, generation probabilities were computed using a VDJ recombination model fitted to out-of-frame rearrangements, and the results were checked against IGoR. A later analysis scored TCR-TCR, TCR-HLA and TCR-CMV co-occurrence with hypergeometric tests, applying a repertoire-size bias correction to TCR pairs. A later analysis estimated false discovery rates by permuting HLA or CMV assignments 20 times. In a later analysis, co-occurring TCRs were grouped using DBSCAN, and TCRdist sequence similarity was added for clustering within HLA-allele-positive subsets. Repertoires with fewer than 30,000 or more than 120,000 public chains were left out of co-occurrence clustering, as were about 5 repertoires with anomalous nucleotide sharing. TCRdb mirrors the immuneACCESS table, restricted to in-frame sequences. Some clones are absent from its copies; in checked studies, under half trace to an unresolved V gene, and the reason for the others is unknown. V, J and clone size derive from that table, while D and trimming were established from the DNA sequence. The sample contains about 160,000 clones, approximately 77% of them found a single time. The ten largest clones add up to around 7% of the sample.

Here the chain combines TRBV7-2 and TRBJ1-2; TRBD1 lines up with 7 middle nucleotides. Sequenced sample: PBMCs. The sequence came from a male donor in good health and CMV-seropositive. The nucleotides read TGTGCCAGCAGACAGGGGCCTAACTATGGCTACACCTTC. It specifies CASRQGPNYGYTF.